Listed below are T cell receptor beta chains from one sample, sequenced in a study of technical replicates of blood from a handful of donors. TCRdb keeps only in-frame clones here, not all; method: immunoSEQ multiplex PCR. The sample holds approximately 58,000 clones, about 86% seen once. Source material: PBMCs. Source of these receptors: a human donor in good health. Some clones in this sample may be carry-over from other donors' samples. Both conserved end residues are part of each CDR3. A D gene is named only where the DNA matches it firmly. Size tells how often a clone was seen (once, few, many) or the class of an expanded clone, and some rows leave it out.

v_call clone_size d_call cdr3_aa
TRBV7-2 NA TRBD2 CASSLAPGLAGGSARNEQYF
TRBV18 NA NA CASSPDRLSYEQYF
TRBV10-3 once TRBD2 CAISESGLVLSKNIQYF
TRBV4-3 NA TRBD2 CASSQVGTSGSNEQFF
TRBV2 few NA CASRGTNMNTEAFF
TRBV30 once NA CAWCETAGLGIEQYF
TRBV4-2 few TRBD2 CASSQDGTSGNEQFF
TRBV27 NA TRBD2 CASRRTSGGHQETQYF
TRBV4-2 NA TRBD2 CASSQENSGRAVETQYF
TRBV29-1 NA NA CSVEAHTDTQYF
TRBV12-5 NA NA CASGLVRTEVNTIYF
TRBV4-3 NA TRBD1 CASSQGSDRVQETQYF
TRBV9 NA NA CASSVVEESYGYTF
TRBV7-2 NA NA CASSLDRQSWGSPLHF
TRBV7-9 NA NA CASPSEITTSTDTQYF
TRBV30 few NA CAWSPGSGTEAFF
TRBV5-1 NA NA CASSLPHSTDTQYF
TRBV7-2 few TRBD2 CASSPRLAGGRSDTQYF